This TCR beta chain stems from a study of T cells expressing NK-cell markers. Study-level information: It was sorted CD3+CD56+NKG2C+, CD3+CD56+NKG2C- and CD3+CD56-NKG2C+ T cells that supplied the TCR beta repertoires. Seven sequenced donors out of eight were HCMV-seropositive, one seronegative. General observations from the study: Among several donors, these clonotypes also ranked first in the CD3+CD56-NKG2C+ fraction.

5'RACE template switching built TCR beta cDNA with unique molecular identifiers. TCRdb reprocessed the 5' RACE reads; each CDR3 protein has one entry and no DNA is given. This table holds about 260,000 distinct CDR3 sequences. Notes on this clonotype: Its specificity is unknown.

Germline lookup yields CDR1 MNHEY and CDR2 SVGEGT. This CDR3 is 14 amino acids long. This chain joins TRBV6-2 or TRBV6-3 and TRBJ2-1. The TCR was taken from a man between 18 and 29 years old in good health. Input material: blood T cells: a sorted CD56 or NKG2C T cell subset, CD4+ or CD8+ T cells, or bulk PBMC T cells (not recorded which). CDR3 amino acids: CASKGSQSYNEQFF.